The 32 T cell receptor beta chains presented below share a single source sample, sequenced in a study of Graves' ophthalmopathy and Graves' hyperthyroidism. For repertoire sequencing, the TCR beta CDR3 regions were amplified from RNA transcripts. Investigators did first-round RT-PCR with HTBI primers, then second-round multiplex PCR. TCRdb reprocessed the multiplex PCR reads via MiXCR and lists one record per CDR3 protein. The table includes around 170,000 distinct CDR3 sequences, 30% to 45% detected once. The sequencing input was peripheral blood. Receptor source: a woman aged 40 to 50 with Graves' ophthalmopathy.

This clonotype was detected only once. The chain employs TRBV6-2 or TRBV6-3 and TRBJ2-5; unclear D gene. Germline loops: CDR1 MNHEY, CDR2 SVGEGT. The V and J ends lost 0 bases and 2 bases respectively, with 7 bases between them. This CDR3 spans 14 amino acids. CDR3 protein: CASSYSGRQETQYF. The DNA of the CDR3 is TGTGCCAGCAGTTACTCGGGCAGACAAGAGACCCAGTACTTC.

This clonotype came up many times. CDR3 protein: CATSDFTVPGELFF. The CDR3, as DNA: TGTGCCACCAGTGATTTCACAGTCCCCGGGGAGCTGTTTTTT. The J gene is TRBJ2-2, the V gene TRBV24-1, with D unclear. The V gene lost 1 base and the J gene lost 6 bases, with 8 bases spanning the gap. CDR1 KGHDR and CDR2 SFDVKD come from the germline V gene. The CDR3 length is 14 residues.

V and J are TRBV6-5 and TRBJ1-5, with D unclear. Per the germline V gene, CDR1 is MNHEY and CDR2 is SVGAGI. The CDR3 sequence is 17 residues long. Trimming removed 0 bases from V and 2 bases from J, with 14 bases in between. This CDR3 is CASSYSTGDSGNQPQHF. The CDR3 coding sequence is TGTGCCAGCAGTTACTCGACTGGGGATTCGGGCAATCAGCCCCAGCATTTT.

This clonotype has a count of ten or more. The rearrangement joins TRBV11-2 to TRBJ2-5; TRBD2 agrees at 13 bases. This CDR3 spans 17 amino acids. V gave up 4 bases and J gave up 2 bases; unmatched junction bases: 7. Germline V gene sequence: CDR1 SGHAT, CDR2 FQNNGV. Here the CDR3 reads CASSSPTLAGGQETQYF. The CDR3 bases are TGTGCCAGCAGCTCACCCACACTAGCGGGGGGGCAAGAGACCCAGTACTTC.

The chain uses TRBV6-1 and TRBJ2-7, with D tentatively TRBD1 or TRBD2 (6 bases each). V was clipped by 4 bases and J by 3 bases, with 13 bases between them. This CDR3 is built from 14 residues. The germline V gene has CDR1 MNHNS and CDR2 SASEGT. CDR3 residues: CASSVTGRYYEQYF. DNA of the CDR3: TGTGCCAGCAGTGTAACAGGGAGGTACTACGAGCAGTACTTC.

This clonotype was picked up a small number of times. DNA for the CDR3: TGCAGTGCTAGAGATGGGGGCAGGGGGCTAGCTTTCTTT. Translation: CSARDGGRGLAFF. The gene calls are TRBV20-1 and TRBJ1-1, with 8 bases that match TRBD1. After removal of 0 bases from V and 10 bases from J, the junction contained 7 bases not matched to a gene. The germline CDR1 and CDR2 sequences are DFQATT and SNEGSKA (reference sequence). The CDR3 covers 13 residues.

This chain uses TRBV11-1 with TRBJ1-2; the match to TRBD1 covers 8 bases. CDR1 and CDR2 from the germline V gene are SGHAT and FQDESV (reference sequence). V dropped 5 bases and J dropped 8; count of bases not matched to a gene: 10. The CDR3 is 14 amino acids. The CDR3 nucleotides are TGTGCCAGCAGCCCGGGACAGGCGACTGGCGGCTACACCTTC. Residues: CASSPGQATGGYTF.

This clonotype has a count of ten or more. The chain uses TRBV18 and TRBJ2-7; the match to TRBD1 covers 7 bases. V lost 6 bases and J lost 6; bases outside the gene matches: 5. The germline gives CDR1 KGHSH, CDR2 LQKENI. This CDR3 is built from 12 residues. The CDR3 spells CASSNRGAEQYF. The CDR3 DNA sequence: TGTGCCAGCTCCAACAGGGGCGCCGAGCAGTACTTC.

This clonotype was observed at least ten times. This chain connects TRBV7-2 to TRBJ2-7; D might be TRBD1 (5 bases). The CDR3 is 14 amino acids. Between the trimmed V and J ends, which lost 5 bases and 2 bases, there was a span of 13 bases. Germline loops: CDR1 SGHTA, CDR2 FQGNSA. Here the CDR3 reads CASSARQKTYEQYF. CDR3 nucleotides: TGTGCCAGCAGCGCCCGACAGAAAACCTACGAGCAGTACTTC.

The chain is built from TRBV28 and TRBJ1-1, with a tentative D call TRBD1 (5 bases). Germline CDR1 MDHEN, CDR2 SYDVKM. This CDR3 contains 14 residues. V lost 3 bases and J lost 6, with 14 bases in between. The CDR3 nucleotides read TGTGCCAGCAGTTTTCAGTTGGGGGGTCCTGAAGCTTTCTTT. Its protein product is CASSFQLGGPEAFF. Together with reference TRBV28 and TRBJ1-1, the CDR3 gives the full variable domain: DVKVTQSSRYLVKRTGEKVFLECVQDMDHENMFWYRQDPGLGLRLIYFSYDVKMKEKGDIPEGYSVSREKKERFSLILESASTNQTSMYLCASSFQLGGPEAFFGQGTRLTVV.

This clonotype has ten or more counts. The V and J genes are TRBV29-1 and TRBJ1-1; no firm D call. V lost 6 bases and J lost 0, with 17 bases in between. Germline V gene lookup returns CDR1 SQVTM and CDR2 ANQGSEA. This CDR3 contains 15 residues. The CDR3 coding sequence is TGCAGCGTCCTCCAACCTACACAAATGAACACTGAAGCTTTCTTT. Its protein product is CSVLQPTQMNTEAFF.

This clonotype showed up many times. The chain is built from TRBV7-2 and TRBJ1-1; D is undetermined. This CDR3 comprises 15 residues. Germline V gene data show CDR1 as SGHTA and CDR2 as FQGNSA. Trimming cost V 5 bases and J 0 bases, with 13 bases left between them. The DNA for the CDR3 is TGTGCCAGCAGCCGAAGCAATATGATGAACACTGAAGCTTTCTTT. Translating gives CASSRSNMMNTEAFF.

This clonotype has at least ten counts. The chain carries TRBV28 and TRBJ1-1; D gene uncertain. The CDR3 totals 11 residues. Germline V lookup: CDR1 MDHEN, CDR2 SYDVKM. V lost 6 bases and J 7 bases, leaving 9 bases between the germline ends. The CDR3 bases are TGTGCCAGCAGCCGATACGGTGAAGCTTTCTTT. Protein sequence: CASSRYGEAFF.

This clonotype has ten or more counts. The chain employs TRBV20-1 and TRBJ1-1; D gene unclear. The CDR3 has 15 residues. In germline, CDR1 is DFQATT, CDR2 SNEGSKA (reference sequence). V lost 1 base and J 6 bases, leaving 18 bases between the germline ends. The CDR3 sequence: CSARATAGLEPEAFF. CDR3 nucleotide sequence: TGCAGTGCTAGAGCTACAGCCGGACTGGAACCTGAAGCTTTCTTT.

This clonotype was seen ten or more times. The chain employs TRBV5-1 and TRBJ1-1; D is uncertain. CDR1 and CDR2 (germline): SGHRS, YFSETQ. Trimming left V 0 bases short and J 3 bases short, with 15 bases between. The CDR3 extends over 16 amino acids. The CDR3 DNA reads as TGCGCCAGCAGCTTGGGCCGAGGGTGGGTGGACACTGAAGCTTTCTTT. This codes for CASSLGRGWVDTEAFF.

This clonotype was counted many times. This chain links TRBV24-1 with TRBJ2-2, with 10 bases matching TRBD2. Trimming took 3 bases from V and 7 from J; bases not matched to a gene: 7. Germline-derived CDR1 and CDR2 are KGHDR and SFDVKD. The CDR3 has 16 amino acids. The CDR3 here is CATSDTLAGDIGELFF. The CDR3 bases are TGTGCCACCAGTGATACTCTAGCGGGAGATATCGGGGAGCTGTTTTTT.

The CDR3 coding sequence is TGTGCCAGCAGCGACAGTCGGTCTTTGGGCTACACCTTC. Amino acids: CASSDSRSLGYTF. This chain joins TRBV6-2 or TRBV6-3 and TRBJ1-2; D may be TRBD1 (5 bases). CDR1 is MNHEY and CDR2 is SVGEGT in the germline V gene. V lost 6 bases and J 8 bases, leaving 16 bases between the germline ends. The CDR3 contains 13 residues.

Many counts were recorded for this clonotype. The chain links TRBV5-1 to TRBJ2-2, with D maybe TRBD1 (5 bases). V gave up 1 base and J gave up 0 bases, with 7 bases separating them. Germline loops: CDR1 SGHRS, CDR2 YFSETQ. The CDR3 totals 15 residues. CDR3: CASSLPGTNTGELFF. CDR3 nucleotides: TGCGCCAGCAGCTTGCCAGGGACGAACACCGGGGAGCTGTTTTTT.

This clonotype came up many times. V usage is TRBV6-5 and J usage is TRBJ1-6; 7 positions match TRBD1. The CDR3 is made up of 16 amino acids. Germline V CDR1 and CDR2: MNHEY, SVGAGI. V gave up 6 bases and J gave up 6 bases; unmatched junction bases: 11. DNA for the CDR3: TGTGCCAGCAGGGGACAGCCCCCTAGCCCTAATTCACCCCTCCACTTT. Translation: CASRGQPPSPNSPLHF.

The chain carries TRBV7-6 and TRBJ2-7, with 11 bases lining up with TRBD1. V dropped 4 bases and J dropped 6; count of bases not matched to a gene: 20. The CDR3 contains 19 residues. Germline V lookup: CDR1 SGHVS, CDR2 FNYEAQ. The CDR3 bases are TGTGCCAGCAGCTCTGACCTTGGCCCAACCGGGACAGGGGGGATCGAGCAGTACTTC. This encodes CASSSDLGPTGTGGIEQYF.

This clonotype was observed many times. This sequence joins TRBV12-3 or TRBV12-4 and TRBJ2-5; D is unresolved. The CDR3 contains 12 residues. V was trimmed by 6 bases and J by 7 bases, leaving 12 bases between them. CDR3 protein: CASSEGPGTQYF. The CDR3, as DNA: TGTGCCAGCAGCGAAGGGCCCGGGACCCAGTACTTC.

This clonotype was seen more than once but under ten times. The V call is TRBV7-2, the J call TRBJ2-5; unclear D gene. This CDR3 comprises 13 residues. The germline CDR1 and CDR2 sequences are SGHTA and FQGNSA. The germline V and J ends were trimmed by 5 bases and 4 bases, with 11 bases remaining between them. The CDR3 is CASSPGPSETQYF. For the CDR3, the DNA is TGTGCCAGCAGCCCCGGACCCTCAGAGACCCAGTACTTC.

The rearrangement joins TRBV6-1 to TRBJ2-7; D might be TRBD1 (6 bases). V shed 4 bases and J shed 1 base, with 14 bases lying between them. The CDR3 covers 15 residues. Germline assignment: CDR1 MNHNS and CDR2 SASEGT. This chain's CDR3 is CASSAGQLTSYEQYF. The CDR3 bases are TGTGCCAGCAGTGCCGGACAGCTTACATCCTACGAGCAGTACTTC.

This clonotype was recorded a few times. The chain joins TRBV20-1 to TRBJ2-7; 10 bases map to TRBD2. The CDR3 extends over 18 amino acids. Looked up from germline, CDR1 is DFQATT and CDR2 is SNEGSKA (reference sequence). Germline trimming cut 0 bases from V and 3 bases from J; bases unmatched to any gene: 14. CDR3 DNA sequence: TGCAGTGCTAGAGATGGTCAAGCGGGAGGGCCAAGGCGCTACGAGCAGTACTTC. Amino acids: CSARDGQAGGPRRYEQYF.

This clonotype was picked up many times. V usage is TRBV29-1 and J usage is TRBJ1-2; 10 bases match TRBD1. The ends lost 4 bases at V and 3 bases at J; junction bases unmatched: 2. In germline, CDR1 is SQVTM, CDR2 ANQGSEA. This CDR3 comprises 13 residues. CDR3: CSVGTGGDYGYTF. The CDR3 nucleotides are TGCAGCGTTGGGACAGGGGGTGACTATGGCTACACCTTC.

Ten or more counts support this clonotype. The chain recombines TRBV12-3 or TRBV12-4 with TRBJ2-2; D is uncertain. CDR3 length: 13 residues. The germline V and J ends were trimmed by 5 bases and 5 bases, with 9 bases remaining between them. DNA of the CDR3: TGTGCCAGCAGTACCTGGGGAACCGGGGAGCTGTTTTTT. Translating it yields CASSTWGTGELFF.

This clonotype was counted at least ten times. The gene calls are TRBV7-2 and TRBJ1-1; D gene ambiguous. This CDR3 has 15 amino acids. With 5 bases removed from V and 0 bases from J, the gap between germline ends came to 13 bases. Looked up from germline, CDR1 is SGHTA and CDR2 is FQGNSA. The CDR3 here is CASSPTQVMNTEAFF. The DNA of the CDR3 is TGTGCCAGCAGCCCTACCCAGGTGATGAACACTGAAGCTTTCTTT. Complete variable domain (other parts from reference TRBV7-2 and TRBJ1-1): GAGVSQSPSNKVTEKGKDVELRCDPISGHTALYWYRQSLGQGLEFLIYFQGNSAPDKSGLPSDRFSAERTGGSVSTLTIQRTQQEDSAVYLCASSPTQVMNTEAFFGQGTRLTVV.

The chain recombines TRBV30 with TRBJ1-5; unclear D gene. The CDR3 consists of 13 residues. The V gene lost 0 bases and the J gene lost 2 bases, with 5 bases spanning the gap. Germline loops: CDR1 GTSNPN, CDR2 SVGIG (reference sequence). The CDR3 spells CAWSVKGNQPQHF. Here the CDR3 DNA reads TGTGCCTGGAGTGTAAAGGGCAATCAGCCCCAGCATTTT.

This clonotype was counted only a few times. The CDR3 region is CASSLSPYRAETQYF. CDR3 DNA: TGTGCCAGCAGTTTATCCCCATACAGGGCGGAGACCCAGTACTTC. This chain joins TRBV12-3 or TRBV12-4 and TRBJ2-5; tentative D call: TRBD1 (6 bases). The length of the CDR3 is 15 residues. V was trimmed by 2 bases and J by 5 bases, leaving 15 bases between them.

This clonotype appeared many times. The chain combines TRBV20-1 with TRBJ1-2, with D tentatively TRBD1 (5 bases). CDR1 and CDR2 (germline): DFQATT, SNEGSKA (reference sequence). This CDR3 has 15 residues. The V end lost 3 bases, the J end lost 5 bases, and 19 bases lay between the germline ends. CDR3 sequence: CSASRELRAGYGYTF. CDR3 nucleotides: TGCAGTGCTAGCAGGGAACTGAGGGCTGGGTATGGCTACACCTTC.

In this sample, this clonotype turned up many times. The genes are TRBV4-3 and TRBJ2-7, with D perhaps matching TRBD1 (5 bases). Germline assignment: CDR1 LGHNA and CDR2 YSLEER. The CDR3 loop spans 13 amino acids. Between the trimmed V and J ends, which lost 3 bases and 7 bases, there was a span of 13 bases. The CDR3 region is CASSQDQGWEQYF. In DNA, the CDR3 is TGCGCCAGCAGCCAGGACCAGGGTTGGGAGCAGTACTTC.

This clonotype was picked up many times. The V gene is TRBV3-1, the J gene TRBJ1-1; D possibly corresponds to TRBD1 (6 bases). The CDR3 is made up of 15 amino acids. CDR1 and CDR2 (germline): LGHDT, YNNKEL (reference sequence). V lost 0 bases and J lost 0, with 8 bases in between. CDR3 in amino acids: CASSQEAGVNTEAFF. CDR3 sequence (DNA): TGTGCCAGCAGCCAAGAGGCAGGGGTGAACACTGAAGCTTTCTTT.